The 5 T cell receptor beta chains given below trace back to one sample, sequenced in a study of T cell changes during pregnancy in multiple sclerosis. Here immunoSEQ multiplex PCR was the method, and the copy in TCRdb shows in-frame clones only, minus some. This sample has about 70,000 clones, with roughly 94% found just once. This specimen consisted of peripheral blood, obtained in the third trimester of pregnancy. Receptor source: a female donor with multiple sclerosis, enrolled in a pregnancy study.

The chain joins TRBV4-3 to TRBJ1-1; a weak D match, TRBD1 (5 bases). V lost 4 bases to trimming and J lost 8 bases, with 14 bases between them. Germline V gene sequence: CDR1 LGHNA, CDR2 YSLEER. The CDR3 covers 13 residues. CDR3 amino acids: CASSRGEAQEAFF. CDR3 coding DNA: TGCGCCAGCAGCCGGGGGGAGGCACAAGAAGCTTTCTTT.

This clone showed up just a few times. The V gene is TRBV4-3, the J gene TRBJ2-7; TRBD2 is a possible D gene (6 bases). V lost 0 bases and J 2 bases, leaving 14 bases between the germline ends. Germline V gene lookup returns CDR1 LGHNA and CDR2 YSLEER. This CDR3 has 16 residues. The CDR3 nucleotides read TGCGCCAGCAGCCAAGATCCGGTAGCGGCGCCCTACGAGCAGTACTTC. This gives the protein CASSQDPVAAPYEQYF.

This clone appeared once. The chain employs TRBV27 and TRBJ2-5; tentatively, D is TRBD1 (5 bases). V lost 1 base, J lost 1 base, and 10 bases lay in between. CDR3 length equals 15 residues. Germline V CDR1 and CDR2: MNHEY, SMNVEV (reference sequence). CDR3 sequence: CASSLYWGGQETQYF. CDR3 sequence (DNA): TGTGCCAGCAGTTTATATTGGGGCGGCCAAGAGACCCAGTACTTC.

J is TRBJ2-2 and V is TRBV5-1; 7 bases agree with TRBD1. CDR1 is SGHRS, CDR2 YFSETQ, per germline. The CDR3 runs 14 residues. V shed 4 bases, J shed 5 bases, and the junction held 5 bases outside the gene matches. This CDR3 is CASSLTGPTGELFF. In DNA, the CDR3 is TGCGCCAGCAGCCTGACAGGGCCAACCGGGGAGCTGTTTTTT.

This sequence joins TRBV19 and TRBJ1-1; D gene ambiguous. The germline V gene has CDR1 LNHDA and CDR2 SQIVND (reference sequence). V was shortened by 3 bases and J by 5 bases, with 10 bases between the two germline ends. This CDR3 is built from 13 residues. CDR3 region: CASSMPGETEAFF. CDR3 DNA: TGTGCCAGTAGTATGCCCGGGGAGACTGAAGCTTTCTTT.